The rows below give T cell receptor beta chains drawn from one sample of a study of T cell repertoires in cytomegalovirus infection. No antigen has been assigned to these receptors. TCRdb re-called the reads through MiXCR, storing one row per CDR3 protein. The data contain roughly 730,000 distinct CDR3 sequences, roughly 33% of them singletons. Here the sequenced sample was cultured PBMCs, taken from culture after CMV antigen stimulation. These receptors came from a human donor in good health (CMV status not recorded). Some clones in this sample may be carry-over from other donors' samples. Each CDR3 is given with its conserved first and last residue. D genes are given only for firm matches. Rows may omit the clone size; those that give it use once, few, many or a size class.

D	V	J	size	length	DNA	CDR3
NA	TRBV5-4	TRBJ2-3	few	15	TGTGCCAGCAGCGGTTCGGCGTCCCGCACAGATACGCAGTATTTT	CASSGSASRTDTQYF
NA	TRBV11-2	TRBJ1-1	NA	15	TGTGCCAGCAGCCGGGTGGGGGGTAAGAACACTGAAGCTTTCTTT	CASSRVGGKNTEAFF
NA	TRBV20-1	TRBJ1-1	NA	12	TGCAGTGCGATACACATGAACACTGAAGCTTTCTTT	CSAIHMNTEAFF
NA	TRBV28	TRBJ1-6	NA	17	TGTGCCAGCAGTCCTGGCCCAGTAAGCTCCTATAATTCACCCCTCCACTTT	CASSPGPVSSYNSPLHF
TRBD1	TRBV6-1	TRBJ2-7	NA	15	TGTGCCAGCAGTCCTAGGACAGGGGGCTTCGACGAGCAGTACTTC	CASSPRTGGFDEQYF
NA	TRBV11-3	TRBJ2-2	few	13	TGTGCCAGCAGTACCAGGGACGGAGGGGAGCTGTTTTTT	CASSTRDGGELFF
NA	TRBV27	TRBJ2-3	NA	14	TGTGCCAGCACTTGGGGGTCTGGCACAGATACGCAGTATTTT	CASTWGSGTDTQYF
NA	TRBV7-9	TRBJ1-1	NA	13	TGTGCCAGCAGCCCTATAGATTCCTATGAAGCTTTCTTT	CASSPIDSYEAFF
TRBD2	TRBV12-3/TRBV12-4	TRBJ2-7	few	22	TGTGCCAGCAGTTTATTTGCCCACGTTACAGGGGGGACTAGCGGGGTCGGGTACGAGCAGTACTTC	CASSLFAHVTGGTSGVGYEQYF
NA	TRBV6-1	TRBJ2-5	once	13	TGTGCCAGCAGTGATAGCGACCTGGAGACCCAGTACTTC	CASSDSDLETQYF
NA	TRBV20-1	TRBJ1-1	few	11	TGCAGTGCTACCCGGGGCACTGAAGCTTTCTTT	CSATRGTEAFF
TRBD2	TRBV19	TRBJ2-1	few	21	TGTGCCAGTAGTATATCTATTGGACTAGCGGGGCCCTCCACGTCCTACAATGAGCAGTTCTTC	CASSISIGLAGPSTSYNEQFF
NA	TRBV7-8	TRBJ2-7	many	14	TGTGCCAGCAGCTTATTGGGACAAGCCTACGAGCAGTACTTC	CASSLLGQAYEQYF
TRBD2	TRBV20-1	TRBJ2-7	NA	15	TGCAGTGCTAGACCTAGGACTAGCGGAGCCTACGAGCAGTACTTC	CSARPRTSGAYEQYF
NA	TRBV6-1	TRBJ1-4	NA	16	TGTGCCAGCAGAACGGGGAGAAGCGAAGCTAATGAAAAACTGTTTTTT	CASRTGRSEANEKLFF
NA	TRBV7-2	TRBJ2-3	many	14	TGTGCCAGCAGCTTAGACAGGGTGACAGATACGCAGTATTTT	CASSLDRVTDTQYF
NA	TRBV7-2	TRBJ2-5	few	15	TGTGCCAGCAGCCCTGTGGCGGGAACCGGGGAGACCCAGTACTTC	CASSPVAGTGETQYF
NA	TRBV27	TRBJ1-6	NA	14	TGTGCCACCCGGGAGTGGTCCCTCGGATCACCCCTCCACTTT	CATREWSLGSPLHF
TRBD2	TRBV18	TRBJ2-1	NA	16	TGTGCCAGCTCTCGCCTTAGCGGGAGCCTGGCCCATGAGCAGTTCTTC	CASSRLSGSLAHEQFF
NA	TRBV6-1	TRBJ2-3	few	14	TGTGCCAGCAATCAGCCGGGAGCCGCGGATACGCAGTATTTT	CASNQPGAADTQYF
TRBD2	TRBV24-1	TRBJ2-3	few	19	TGTGCCACCAGTGACCCCGGGACTAGCGGGGGCACTAGCACAGATACGCAGTATTTT	CATSDPGTSGGTSTDTQYF
NA	TRBV7-8	TRBJ2-2	few	16	TGTGCCAGCAGCCGGGGCCGGACACCGGATACCGGGGAGCTGTTTTTT	CASSRGRTPDTGELFF
TRBD2	TRBV20-1	TRBJ2-7	NA	18	TGCAGTGCTAGAGATCCTATAGCGGGAGGGCCTTTCGCCTACGAGCAGTACTTC	CSARDPIAGGPFAYEQYF
NA	TRBV7-2	TRBJ2-3	NA	15	TGTGCCAGCAGCCACTTGGGCAGGGGACAAGATACGCAGTATTTT	CASSHLGRGQDTQYF
NA	TRBV2	TRBJ2-1	few	15	TGTGCCAGCAGTGATTTCGCGATGGGGCTGGATGAGCAGTTCTTC	CASSDFAMGLDEQFF
NA	TRBV6-6	TRBJ2-2	NA	14	TGTGCCGGAACGACTAGACGGAACACCGGGGAGCTGTTTTTT	CAGTTRRNTGELFF
TRBD2	TRBV20-1	TRBJ2-7	NA	14	TGCAGTGCTTATAGCGGGAGGGCCTCCTACGAGCAGTACTTC	CSAYSGRASYEQYF
NA	TRBV19	TRBJ2-3	few	17	TGTGCCAGTAGTATTGGAGGGCCGTCAGGCGGCACAGATACGCAGTATTTT	CASSIGGPSGGTDTQYF
TRBD2	TRBV20-1	TRBJ2-7	NA	13	TGCAGTGCTAGGGCTAGCGGATTCTACGAGCAGTACTTC	CSARASGFYEQYF
NA	TRBV11-3	TRBJ2-2	NA	16	TGTGCCAGCAGCTTAGGGTACAGCCGAAACACCGGGGAGCTGTTTTTT	CASSLGYSRNTGELFF
NA	TRBV6-1	TRBJ1-1	few	13	TGTGCCAGCAGTGAAGTGGCGAACACTGAAGCTTTCTTT	CASSEVANTEAFF
TRBD2	TRBV4-1	TRBJ2-3	NA	14	TGTGCCAGCAACCAAGAGCTAGCGGCAGATACGCAGTATTTT	CASNQELAADTQYF
NA	TRBV12-3/TRBV12-4	TRBJ1-3	NA	17	TGTGCCAGCAGTTTAGGTTGGAGACCGGCATCTGGAAACACCATATATTTT	CASSLGWRPASGNTIYF
TRBD2	TRBV6-6	TRBJ2-1	NA	16	TGTGCCAGCAGTTACCGCATAGCGGGGGGGCGTCATGAGCAGTTCTTC	CASSYRIAGGRHEQFF
NA	TRBV15	TRBJ1-1	NA	14	TGTGCCACCAGCAGAGATGGGAACAGGGCTGAAGCTTTCTTT	CATSRDGNRAEAFF
NA	TRBV15	TRBJ2-1	NA	15	TGTGCCACCAGCAGAGACCCACTAGAAAACAATGAGCAGTTCTTC	CATSRDPLENNEQFF